These 9 T cell receptor beta chains were all obtained from the same sample, sequenced in a study of beta chain features in type 1 diabetes. No cognate antigen is known for these TCRs. The whole isolated RNA underwent reverse transcription, so sequencing captured expressed TCRB transcripts. Using immunoSEQ multiplex PCR, the repertoire was profiled, and TCRdb retains in-frame clones only, with some absent. In the table there are about 340,000 clones, about 13% of which are singletons. Study observations and caveats: Within each of all four CD4+ subsets, Type 1 diabetes patients had TCRB CDR3s that were moderately but significantly shorter.

The specimen was naive CD4+ T cells from blood. The source is a woman in her late teens or twenties with type 1 diabetes.

This clone was recorded a few times. The chain recombines TRBV7-2 with TRBJ2-7, with TRBD1 matching over 11 bases. The CDR3 covers 15 residues. The J segment lost 3 bases and the V segment lost 4 bases, leaving 5 bases of the junction unmatched. Germline CDR1 is SGHTA and CDR2 is FQGNSA. This CDR3 reads CASSSGQGVIYEQYF. The CDR3 bases are TGTGCCAGCAGCTCGGGACAGGGGGTTATCTACGAGCAGTACTTC.

The chain has TRBV28 and TRBJ1-4; 12 nucleotides match TRBD1. CDR3 length equals 16 residues. Unmatched junction bases numbered 10, after V lost 10 bases and J lost 4 bases. The germline CDR1 and CDR2 sequences are MDHEN and SYDVKM. The CDR3 DNA is TGTGCCACCCGCCGAGGGACAGGGGGCCGTAATGAAAAACTGTTTTTT. This codes for CATRRGTGGRNEKLFF.

This clone was observed a few times. This chain links TRBV19 with TRBJ2-3, with D possibly TRBD2 on 7 matching bases. CDR3 length: 16 amino acids. V lost 5 bases, J lost 1 base, and 16 bases lay in between. CDR1 LNHDA and CDR2 SQIVND come from the germline V gene (reference sequence). The CDR3 DNA reads as TGTGCCAGTAGTCGTCGCGGCGGGGGCCGCACAGATACGCAGTATTTT. As protein: CASSRRGGGRTDTQYF.

The chain employs TRBV7-9 and TRBJ2-1, with 8 bases that match TRBD2. The CDR3 is made up of 16 amino acids. The germline CDR1 and CDR2 sequences are SEHNR and FQNEAQ (reference sequence). The J segment lost 6 bases and the V segment lost 2 bases, leaving 9 bases of the junction unmatched. Written as DNA, the CDR3 is TGTGCCAGCAGCTTACCCCCCGGGAGGGTACCCAATGAGCAGTTCTTC. It translates to CASSLPPGRVPNEQFF.

There are a few counts of this clone. V is TRBV25-1 and J is TRBJ1-5, with D unclear. Trimming removed 6 bases at V and 10 bases at J, with 19 bases between. This CDR3 has 14 residues. The germline V gene has CDR1 MGHDK and CDR2 SYGVNS. CDR3 coding DNA: TGTGCCAGCAGCGACTGGGAGGGCGCGGGACCCCAGCATTTT. It translates to CASSDWEGAGPQHF.

In this sample, this clone turned up a few times. This chain links TRBV25-1 with TRBJ2-7, with 12 bases fitting TRBD2. The CDR3 extends over 15 amino acids. With V trimmed by 5 bases and J by 7 bases, 9 bases remained unmatched. Looked up from germline, CDR1 is MGHDK and CDR2 is SYGVNS. The CDR3 is CASSPRLAGEREQYV. The DNA of the CDR3 is TGTGCCAGCAGTCCCCGACTAGCGGGAGAACGGGAGCAGTACGTC.

V gene TRBV5-6 combines with J gene TRBJ2-6, with 10 bases aligning to TRBD2. This CDR3 comprises 18 residues. The germline CDR1 and CDR2 sequences are SGHDT and YYEEEE. Trimming took 2 bases from V and 3 from J; bases not matched to a gene: 8. CDR3 nucleotide sequence: TGTGCCAGCAGCTTCATAACTAGCGGGATGAGTGGGGCCAACGTCCTGACTTTC. Residues: CASSFITSGMSGANVLTF.

The rearrangement uses TRBV5-1 and TRBJ1-5; D unresolved. Trimming removed 0 bases at V and 2 bases at J, with 6 bases between. Germline lookup yields CDR1 SGHRS and CDR2 YFSETQ. The CDR3 is made up of 14 amino acids. The CDR3, as DNA: TGCGCCAGCAGCTTGGACCCGGGCAATCAGCCCCAGCATTTT. It yields the protein CASSLDPGNQPQHF. Full variable domain (missing parts from reference TRBV5-1 and TRBJ1-5): KAGVTQTPRYLIKTRGQQVTLSCSPISGHRSVSWYQQTPGQGLQFLFEYFSETQRNKGNFPGRFSGRQFSNSRSEMNVSTLELGDSALYLCASSLDPGNQPQHFGDGTRLSIL.

This clone was detected a few times. J is TRBJ1-4 and V is TRBV29-1; 9 nucleotides line up with TRBD1. This CDR3 spans 13 amino acids. Germline V gene sequence: CDR1 SQVTM, CDR2 ANQGSEA. The ends lost 4 bases at V and 7 bases at J; junction bases unmatched: 4. The DNA for the CDR3 is TGCAGCGTTGGTGGACAGGGGACTGAAAAACTGTTTTTT. Amino acids: CSVGGQGTEKLFF.